In this sample, the clone carrying this TCR beta chain turned up a few times. Its antigen remains unidentified. This record belongs to a study of beta chain features in type 1 diabetes. The authors reverse transcribed all of the isolated RNA, so sequencing captured expressed TCRB transcripts. Sequencing of naive, central memory and regulatory T cell samples gave an average of approximately 3.3 million reads. This table comes from immunoSEQ multiplex PCR, and its TCRdb copy is limited to in-frame clones, with some not included. The sample lists around 140,000 clones, about 10% seen once, with 0.65% to 0.75% in the top ten. Approximately 0.11 L of blood, on average, came from one heparinised draw per donor. Central memory, naive, regulatory and stem cell-like memory CD4+ cells were sorted by CD45RO/CCR7/CD25/CD127/CD95/CD27. General study results and limits: All four CD4+ subsets of Type 1 diabetes patients contained TCRB CDR3s that were moderately but significantly shorter. Type 1 diabetes patients had fewer VDJ junction insertions and more deletions.

Germline V lookup: CDR1 MDHEN, CDR2 SYDVKM. This CDR3 spans 13 amino acids. Trimming pared 5 bases from V and 0 bases from J, leaving 8 bases between. The clonotype was recovered from a man younger than 40 with type 1 diabetes. The sequenced material came from central memory CD4+ T cells from blood. V gene TRBV28 combines with J gene TRBJ2-7; D is undetermined. CDR3 amino acids: CASSGTVSYEQYF. Here the CDR3 DNA reads TGTGCCAGCAGTGGAACAGTCTCCTACGAGCAGTACTTC.